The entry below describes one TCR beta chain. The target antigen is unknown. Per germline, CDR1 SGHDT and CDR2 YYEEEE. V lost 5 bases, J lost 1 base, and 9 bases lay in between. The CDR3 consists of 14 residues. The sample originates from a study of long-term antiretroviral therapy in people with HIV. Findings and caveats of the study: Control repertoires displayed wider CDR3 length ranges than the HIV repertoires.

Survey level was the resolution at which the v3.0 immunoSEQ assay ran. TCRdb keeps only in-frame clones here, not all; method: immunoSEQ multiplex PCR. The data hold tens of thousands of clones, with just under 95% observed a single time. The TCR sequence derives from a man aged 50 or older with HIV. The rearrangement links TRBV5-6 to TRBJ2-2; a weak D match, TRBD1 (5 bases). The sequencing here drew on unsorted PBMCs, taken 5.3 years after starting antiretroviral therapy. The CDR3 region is CASRSTGNTGELFF. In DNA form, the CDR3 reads TGTGCCAGCAGATCCACAGGGAACACCGGGGAGCTGTTTTTT.